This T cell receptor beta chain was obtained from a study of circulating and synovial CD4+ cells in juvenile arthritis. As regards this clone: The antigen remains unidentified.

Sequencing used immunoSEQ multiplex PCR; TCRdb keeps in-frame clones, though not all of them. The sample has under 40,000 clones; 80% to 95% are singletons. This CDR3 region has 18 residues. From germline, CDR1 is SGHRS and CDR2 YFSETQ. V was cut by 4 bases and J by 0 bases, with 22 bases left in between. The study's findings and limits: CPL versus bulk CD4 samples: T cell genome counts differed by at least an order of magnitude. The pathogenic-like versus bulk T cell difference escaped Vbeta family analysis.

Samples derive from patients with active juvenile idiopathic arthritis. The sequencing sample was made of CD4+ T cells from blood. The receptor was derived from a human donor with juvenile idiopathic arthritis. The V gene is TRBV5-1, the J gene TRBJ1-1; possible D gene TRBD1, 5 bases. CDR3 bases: TGCGCCAGCAGCCCTACAACAGGTGTGAAGAAGATGAACACTGAAGCTTTCTTT. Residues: CASSPTTGVKKMNTEAFF.